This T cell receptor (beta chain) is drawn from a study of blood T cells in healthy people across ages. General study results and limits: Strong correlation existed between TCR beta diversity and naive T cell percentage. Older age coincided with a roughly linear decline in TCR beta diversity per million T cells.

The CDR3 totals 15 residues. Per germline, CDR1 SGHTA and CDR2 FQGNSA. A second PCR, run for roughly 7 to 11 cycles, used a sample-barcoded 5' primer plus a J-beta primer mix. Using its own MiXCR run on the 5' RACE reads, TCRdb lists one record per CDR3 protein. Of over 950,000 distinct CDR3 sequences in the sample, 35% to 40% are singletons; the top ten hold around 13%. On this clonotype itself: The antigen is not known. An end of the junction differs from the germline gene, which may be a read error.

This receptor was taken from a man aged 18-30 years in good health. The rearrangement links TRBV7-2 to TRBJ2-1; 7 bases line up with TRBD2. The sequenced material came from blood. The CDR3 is CVSSLTGGPYNEQFF. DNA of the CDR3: TGTGTCAGCAGCTTAACGGGGGGTCCCTACAATGAGCAGTTCTTC.